The 32 T cell receptor beta chains below were found in one sample sequenced in a study of cytomegalovirus exposure and HLA in healthy donors. Vbeta (60) and Jbeta (13) primers were used in the PCR. Sequencing was performed with immunoSEQ multiplex PCR; in TCRdb, only in-frame clones are kept and a portion is missing. In the table there are about 92,000 clones, roughly 81% of which are singletons. The sample comprised PBMCs. The receptors originated from a woman aged 18 to 35 in good health and CMV-seropositive.

The rearrangement joins TRBV28 to TRBJ1-2; no definite D call. With 6 bases removed from V and 4 bases from J, the gap between germline ends came to 12 bases. The CDR3 spans 13 residues. The V gene's germline CDR1 is MDHEN and CDR2 SYDVKM. The CDR3 nucleotides read TGTGCCAGCAGCCTTACCCAGTCCTATGGCTACACCTTC. Protein product: CASSLTQSYGYTF.

The rearrangement joins TRBV9 to TRBJ1-2, with TRBD1 matching 9 bases. The J segment lost 3 bases and the V segment lost 2 bases, leaving 5 bases of the junction unmatched. The V gene's germline CDR1 is SGDLS and CDR2 YYNGEE. This CDR3 contains 15 residues. Here the CDR3 DNA reads TGTGCCAGCAGCGTTGGGACAGGGTCTGACTATGGCTACACCTTC. As protein: CASSVGTGSDYGYTF.

The V gene is TRBV5-6, the J gene TRBJ1-5; TRBD1 agrees at 8 bases. From germline, CDR1 is SGHDT and CDR2 YYEEEE. V dropped 4 bases and J dropped 7; count of bases not matched to a gene: 10. The CDR3 has 15 residues. This CDR3 reads CASSQRTGSRQPQHF. In DNA form, the CDR3 reads TGTGCCAGCAGCCAACGGACAGGGAGTCGCCAGCCCCAGCATTTT.

This rearrangement joins TRBV9 to TRBJ2-7; TRBD2 matches 7 bases. The V gene's germline CDR1 is SGDLS and CDR2 YYNGEE. The CDR3 is made up of 14 amino acids. Trimming cost V 2 bases and J 2 bases; bases outside gene matches: 4. CDR3 bases: TGTGCCAGCAGCGTCCTAGCGGAAACCTACGAGCAGTACTTC. This codes for CASSVLAETYEQYF.

The chain joins TRBV19 to TRBJ2-7; 8 bases are shared with TRBD2. V dropped 5 bases and J dropped 0; count of bases not matched to a gene: 3. The CDR3 length is 14 residues. The germline V gene encodes CDR1 LNHDA and CDR2 SQIVND (reference sequence). The CDR3 DNA reads as TGTGCCAGTAGTTCTAGCGGGTCCTCCTACGAGCAGTACTTC. Translation: CASSSSGSSYEQYF.

The chain combines TRBV4-1 with TRBJ2-5; 14 positions match TRBD2. V dropped 1 base and J dropped 4; count of bases not matched to a gene: 8. The CDR3 extends over 18 amino acids. Germline V gene data show CDR1 as MGHRA and CDR2 as YSYEKL. CDR3 bases: TGCGCCAGCAGCCAAGCGGGACTAGCGGGAGCTCCGGGAGAGACCCAGTACTTC. Translating gives CASSQAGLAGAPGETQYF.

The chain combines TRBV6-5 with TRBJ2-2; TRBD1 aligns across 10 bases. V was clipped by 4 bases and J by 5 bases; unmatched bases: 4. The CDR3 consists of 15 residues. Germline assignment: CDR1 MNHEY and CDR2 SVGAGI. The CDR3 loop is CASSSDRGYTGELFF. The CDR3 DNA reads as TGTGCCAGCAGTTCGGACAGGGGGTATACCGGGGAGCTGTTTTTT.

The chain uses TRBV5-5 and TRBJ2-1, with 9 nucleotides matching TRBD2. Germline assignment: CDR1 SGHKS and CDR2 YYEKEE (reference sequence). The CDR3 spans 15 residues. With 4 bases clipped from V and 6 bases from J, the junction kept 8 bases outside the gene matches. The CDR3 is CASSRVAGEGNEQFF. Written as DNA, the CDR3 is TGTGCCAGCAGCCGAGTAGCGGGAGAAGGCAATGAGCAGTTCTTC.

The chain combines TRBV4-2 with TRBJ2-2; 9 nucleotides match TRBD2. The CDR3 sequence is 14 residues long. CDR1 and CDR2 (germline): LGHNA, YNFKEQ. The ends lost 4 bases at V and 7 bases at J; junction bases unmatched: 4. The CDR3, as DNA: TGTGCCAGCAGCCTAGAACTAGCGGGCGGGGAGCTGTTTTTT. Its translation is CASSLELAGGELFF.

This clone appeared once. V is TRBV7-9 and J is TRBJ2-3, with a possible D match to TRBD2 (5 bases). The CDR3 length is 15 residues. Trimming removed 5 bases at V and 0 bases at J, with 12 bases between. Germline CDR1 reads SEHNR; CDR2 reads FQNEAQ (reference sequence). In DNA, the CDR3 is TGTGCCAGCAGCAACACTAGGACCAGCACAGATACGCAGTATTTT. It encodes CASSNTRTSTDTQYF.

The V gene is TRBV25-1, the J gene TRBJ2-7, with 8 nucleotides matching TRBD1. V lost 3 bases, J lost 2 bases, and 6 bases stayed unmatched. The CDR3 loop spans 15 amino acids. Germline V gene lookup returns CDR1 MGHDK and CDR2 SYGVNS. The CDR3 region has the DNA TGTGCCAGCAGTGACCAACAGGGGGAGCCCTACGAGCAGTACTTC. Protein product: CASSDQQGEPYEQYF.

The chain carries TRBV6-6 and TRBJ2-7; D gene unclear. Trimming cost V 0 bases and J 2 bases, with 11 bases left between them. Germline CDR1 reads MNHNY; CDR2 reads SVGAGI (reference sequence). CDR3 length: 15 residues. The CDR3 nucleotides are TGTGCCAGCAGTTACTCTGACATGCCAGCCTACGAGCAGTACTTC. This translates into CASSYSDMPAYEQYF.

The rearrangement joins TRBV4-1 to TRBJ2-5; 7 bases align to TRBD2. Germline assignment: CDR1 MGHRA and CDR2 YSYEKL. J was trimmed by 4 bases and V by 1 base; bases with no gene match: 15. The CDR3 sequence is 18 residues long. The CDR3, as DNA: TGCGCCAGCAGCCAAGGCGTGGCGGGAGTCTCTTGGAGAGAGACCCAGTACTTC. Amino acids: CASSQGVAGVSWRETQYF.

This chain joins TRBV5-5 and TRBJ2-2; TRBD1 might be the D (6 bases). This CDR3 is built from 17 residues. The ends were cut back, 4 bases at V and 4 bases at J, with 20 bases in the middle. The germline CDR1 and CDR2 sequences are SGHKS and YYEKEE (reference sequence). The CDR3 DNA sequence: TGTGCCAGCAGCACAGAAAGGGGGAGCTTTGCCACCGGGGAGCTGTTTTTT. This codes for CASSTERGSFATGELFF.

The chain links TRBV2 to TRBJ2-3; 11 positions match TRBD2. Looked up from germline, CDR1 is SNHLY and CDR2 is FYNNEI. The CDR3 is 19 residues long. Trimming took 6 bases from V and 4 from J; bases not matched to a gene: 18. This CDR3 is CASRETTYELAGVSDTQYF. The CDR3 bases are TGTGCCAGCAGGGAAACCACCTACGAACTAGCGGGGGTGTCAGATACGCAGTATTTT.

The V and J genes are TRBV5-6 and TRBJ2-2; maybe TRBD1 (6 bases). The CDR3 is made up of 13 amino acids. V lost 0 bases, J lost 6 bases, and 6 bases lay in between. Germline V lookup: CDR1 SGHDT, CDR2 YYEEEE. This chain's CDR3 is CASSLGTAGELFF. The CDR3 DNA reads as TGTGCCAGCAGCTTGGGGACAGCCGGGGAGCTGTTTTTT.

In the case of this clone: The junction does not match germline at one end; this may be a read error. This chain connects TRBV7-3 to TRBJ2-7; possible D gene TRBD1, 6 bases. CDR3 size: 13 residues. Germline CDR1 reads SGHTA; CDR2 reads FQGTGA. CDR3 amino acids: CASSPDVGQTLAF. The CDR3 nucleotides are TGTGCCAGCAGCCCAGATGTCGGACAGACTCTCGCCTTC.

The CDR3 coding sequence is TGTGCCAGCAGCTTGTCGGTGGGGCAGGGGGCCGACGAGCAGTACTTC. This translates into CASSLSVGQGADEQYF. J is TRBJ2-7 and V is TRBV5-6; TRBD1 matches 8 bases. Per germline, CDR1 SGHDT and CDR2 YYEEEE. CDR3 length: 16 amino acids. Losses at the gene ends were 1 base for V and 5 bases for J; bases not matched to a gene: 11.

The V call is TRBV7-6, the J call TRBJ2-2; 7 bases agree with TRBD1. J lost 6 bases, V lost 2 bases, and 9 bases had no gene match. Germline V CDR1 and CDR2: SGHVS, FNYEAQ. This CDR3 is 16 amino acids long. The CDR3 DNA sequence: TGTGCCAGCAGCTTAAGGGCGGACAGGCTCTCCGGGGAGCTGTTTTTT. This sequence encodes CASSLRADRLSGELFF.

To note about this clone: The junction shows a germline mismatch at one end, possibly a read error. The V and J genes are TRBV7-7 and TRBJ2-3; 8 bases match TRBD2. Germline CDR1 SSHAT, CDR2 FNYEAQ (reference sequence). This CDR3 contains 15 residues. The CDR3 region has the DNA TGTGCTAGCAGCTTAGGACCGGGGGGGACAGATACGCAGTATTTT. It codes for CASSLGPGGTDTQYF. The complete variable domain, with remaining parts taken from reference TRBV7-7 and TRBJ2-3, reads GAGVSQSPRYKVTKRGQDVTLRCDPISSHATLYWYQQALGQGPEFLTYFNYEAQPDKSGLPSDRFSAERPEGSISTLTIQRTEQRDSAMYRCASSLGPGGTDTQYFGPGTRLTVL.

The chain joins TRBV7-2 to TRBJ2-3; maybe TRBD1 (5 bases). Trimming shortened V by 4 bases and J by 3 bases, and 17 bases separated the two germline ends. Germline V gene data show CDR1 as SGHTA and CDR2 as FQGNSA. The CDR3 has 16 amino acids. The CDR3 DNA sequence: TGTGCCAGCAGCTCGCCCCCCAGGGATCTTACAGATACGCAGTATTTT. It yields the protein CASSSPPRDLTDTQYF.

The chain has TRBV10-3 and TRBJ2-5; D unclear. Trimming removed 2 bases from V and 1 base from J, with 5 bases in between. Germline CDR1 is ENHRY and CDR2 is SYGVKD. The CDR3 consists of 13 residues. Here the CDR3 reads CAISETVQETQYF. CDR3 nucleotides: TGTGCCATCAGTGAGACAGTCCAAGAGACCCAGTACTTC.

This chain links TRBV4-1 with TRBJ1-5, with unresolved D. Looked up from germline, CDR1 is MGHRA and CDR2 is YSYEKL. The CDR3 runs to 16 residues. V dropped 4 bases and J dropped 0 bases, with 13 bases sitting between them. CDR3 DNA: TGCGCCAGCAGCCCCCGTGCGAATCCTAGCAATCAGCCCCAGCATTTT. The encoded protein is CASSPRANPSNQPQHF.

This chain links TRBV6-5 with TRBJ2-7; D possibly corresponds to TRBD1 (5 bases). Trimming pared 2 bases from V and 4 bases from J, leaving 9 bases between. CDR1 is MNHEY and CDR2 is SVGAGI in the germline V gene. The CDR3 spans 13 residues. The CDR3 reads CASSYDRQYEQYF. Written as DNA, the CDR3 is TGTGCCAGCAGTTACGACAGACAATACGAGCAGTACTTC.

The J gene is TRBJ1-4, the V gene TRBV6-1, with D tentatively TRBD1 (6 bases). CDR3 length: 14 residues. Germline V CDR1 and CDR2: MNHNS, SASEGT. Between the trimmed V and J ends, which lost 6 bases and 5 bases, there was a span of 13 bases. For the CDR3, the DNA is TGTGCCAGCAGCCAAGACAGGAGCAATGAAAAACTGTTTTTT. This gives the protein CASSQDRSNEKLFF.

The chain joins TRBV5-1 to TRBJ2-7; D may be TRBD1 (6 bases). Germline CDR1 reads SGHRS; CDR2 reads YFSETQ. Trimming stripped 3 bases from V and 3 bases from J, with 13 bases between. CDR3 size: 14 residues. CDR3 in amino acids: CASSYRDPNYEQYF. The DNA for the CDR3 is TGCGCCAGCAGCTACAGGGACCCAAACTACGAGCAGTACTTC.

The chain couples TRBV2 to TRBJ2-1; D not certain. Germline values: CDR1 SNHLY, CDR2 FYNNEI. This CDR3 is built from 15 residues. V was cut by 3 bases and J by 0 bases, with 9 bases left in between. In DNA form, the CDR3 reads TGTGCCAGCAGTGACGAGCTCCTCTCCTACAATGAGCAGTTCTTC. This encodes CASSDELLSYNEQFF. Based on the CDR3 plus reference TRBV2 and TRBJ2-1, the full variable domain is EPEVTQTPSHQVTQMGQEVILRCVPISNHLYFYWYRQILGQKVEFLVSFYNNEISEKSEIFDDQFSVERPDGSNFTLKIRSTKLEDSAMYFCASSDELLSYNEQFFGPGTRLTVL.

There are a few counts of this clone. The gene calls are TRBV11-3 and TRBJ2-1, with D tentatively TRBD2 (7 bases). The CDR3 consists of 15 residues. The germline V gene encodes CDR1 SGHNT and CDR2 YENEEA. V lost 1 base and J lost 6, with 13 bases in between. This CDR3 is CASSLVGGGSNEQFF. The CDR3 coding sequence is TGTGCCAGCAGCTTAGTTGGGGGGGGCAGCAATGAGCAGTTCTTC.

V gene TRBV7-9 combines with J gene TRBJ1-1; TRBD1 matches 8 bases. V shed 3 bases and J 0 bases; nucleotides not matched to a gene: 9. The CDR3 sequence is 17 residues long. CDR1 SEHNR and CDR2 FQNEAQ come from the germline V gene (reference sequence). The CDR3 DNA is TGTGCCAGCAGCTTCCAGGGGGCAGGTCCGATGAACACTGAAGCTTTCTTT. It is translated as CASSFQGAGPMNTEAFF.

This chain joins TRBV6-1 and TRBJ1-2; 12 positions match TRBD1. The CDR3 has 15 residues. The ends lost 6 bases at V and 3 bases at J; junction bases unmatched: 5. In germline, CDR1 is MNHNS, CDR2 SASEGT. CDR3 in amino acids: CASSAGQGADYGYTF. CDR3 DNA: TGTGCCAGCAGCGCGGGACAGGGGGCTGACTATGGCTACACCTTC.

This clone was seen only a few times. The chain links TRBV4-2 to TRBJ2-5; a possible D gene is TRBD2 (6 bases). CDR1 LGHNA and CDR2 YNFKEQ come from the germline V gene. The CDR3 is made up of 16 amino acids. V was clipped by 0 bases and J by 6 bases, with 17 bases between them. The CDR3 is CASSQDRESPSKTQYF. The CDR3 region has the DNA TGTGCCAGCAGCCAAGACCGGGAGAGCCCCTCAAAGACCCAGTACTTC.

The V and J genes are TRBV9 and TRBJ2-1, with a possible D match to TRBD2 (6 bases). Germline V CDR1 and CDR2: SGDLS, YYNGEE. The V end lost 2 bases, the J end lost 6 bases, and 9 bases lay between the germline ends. CDR3 length: 13 amino acids. This CDR3 reads CASSVTGGNEQFF. In DNA, the CDR3 is TGTGCCAGCAGCGTTACCGGGGGCAATGAGCAGTTCTTC.